One and the same sample provided the 11 T cell receptor beta chains below, sequenced in a study of OX40 agonist ivuxolimab in advanced cancers. Assay used: immunoSEQ multiplex PCR; TCRdb lists only in-frame clones, some missing. Here the sample spans tens of thousands of clones, 90% being singletons. Sequenced here: CD4+ or CD8+ T cells sorted from blood, sampled in a trial of the OX40 agonist ivuxolimab. The receptors come from an adult with an advanced solid tumor such as melanoma, head and neck, liver or kidney cancer.

The gene calls are TRBV27 and TRBJ2-4; possible D gene TRBD1, 7 bases. Deletions cut 3 bases from V and 1 base from J, with 13 bases between. CDR3 length: 16 amino acids. Germline V CDR1 and CDR2: MNHEY, SMNVEV (reference sequence). CDR3 in amino acids: CASSFRQGGAKNIQYF. CDR3 sequence (DNA): TGTGCCAGCAGTTTTAGGCAGGGGGGCGCCAAAAACATTCAGTACTTC.

The rearrangement joins TRBV5-1 to TRBJ1-1, with D possibly being TRBD1 (5 bases). Germline lookup yields CDR1 SGHRS and CDR2 YFSETQ. Trimming shortened V by 3 bases and J by 2 bases, and 11 bases separated the two germline ends. The CDR3 is made up of 14 amino acids. CDR3 in amino acids: CASSSAGGNTEAFF. The DNA of the CDR3 is TGCGCCAGCAGCTCCGCCGGGGGAAACACTGAAGCTTTCTTT.

The chain couples TRBV4-1 to TRBJ2-5; 14 nucleotides line up with TRBD2. Losses at the gene ends were 0 bases for V and 4 bases for J; bases not matched to a gene: 7. Germline assignment: CDR1 MGHRA and CDR2 YSYEKL. The CDR3 has 18 residues. Written as DNA, the CDR3 is TGCGCCAGCAGCCAAGACGGGGGACTAGCGGGGGCCCCAGAGACCCAGTACTTC. This encodes CASSQDGGLAGAPETQYF.

The V gene is TRBV12-1, the J gene TRBJ2-3; the D segment call TRBD2 is taken from the table without a DNA check. TRBV12-1 is deemed a pseudogene. The CDR3 is made up of 15 amino acids. CDR3 nucleotides: TGTGCCAGCCCCTCTATCGGACTAGCGACAGATACGCAGTATTTT. Protein: CASPSIGLATDTQYF.

The chain links TRBV14 to TRBJ2-1; D call uncertain. Per germline, CDR1 SGHDN and CDR2 FVKESK. This CDR3 has 15 amino acids. Trimming removed 0 bases at V and 2 bases at J, with 8 bases between. For the CDR3, the DNA is TGTGCCAGCAGCCAAGAATACAGAACCTACAATGAGCAGTTCTTC. The encoded protein is CASSQEYRTYNEQFF.

This clone was detected only once. V usage is TRBV6-5 and J usage is TRBJ2-4; D is ambiguous. This CDR3 comprises 15 residues. V was clipped by 6 bases and J by 2 bases, with 14 bases between them. The germline CDR1 and CDR2 sequences are MNHEY and SVGAGI. The chain's CDR3 is CASRHSGETKNIQYF. The CDR3 DNA reads TGTGCCAGCAGACATAGTGGGGAAACCAAAAACATTCAGTACTTC.

The rearrangement uses TRBV7-2 and TRBJ2-1; no clear D. CDR1 is SGHTA, CDR2 FQGNSA, per germline. The CDR3 has 13 residues. Deletions cut 6 bases from V and 7 bases from J, with 13 bases between. The CDR3 region is CASRPTGVNEQFF. The CDR3 DNA follows: TGTGCCAGCAGACCAACTGGTGTGAATGAGCAGTTCTTC.

The chain joins TRBV2 to TRBJ2-3; 8 bases fit TRBD2. The germline gives CDR1 SNHLY, CDR2 FYNNEI. The CDR3 length is 15 residues. The V gene end was trimmed by 11 bases and the J gene end by 1 base; junction bases not matched to a gene: 11. The CDR3 nucleotides read TGTGCCGGCCAGGGCGGGGGGTATGGCACAGATACGCAGTATTTT. This codes for CAGQGGGYGTDTQYF.

In DNA, the CDR3 is TGTGCCAGCAGACGTGCAGATACGCAGTATTTT. It yields the protein CASRRADTQYF. The V gene is TRBV6-5, the J gene TRBJ2-3; D ambiguous. Germline loops: CDR1 MNHEY, CDR2 SVGAGI. The CDR3 is 11 residues long. V lost 6 bases and J 4 bases, leaving 5 bases between the germline ends.

The chain uses TRBV25-1 and TRBJ1-2; 12 positions match TRBD1. This CDR3 is built from 15 residues. V was clipped by 3 bases and J by 7 bases; unmatched bases: 6. Germline lookup yields CDR1 MGHDK and CDR2 SYGVNS. The CDR3 loop reads CASSDPGQGAVGYTF. The CDR3 DNA reads as TGTGCCAGCAGTGACCCGGGACAGGGGGCGGTTGGCTACACCTTC.

V usage is TRBV9 and J usage is TRBJ2-1, with a possible D match to TRBD2 (6 bases). The CDR3 runs to 15 residues. Trimming took 4 bases from V and 4 from J, leaving 15 bases between them. CDR1 is SGDLS and CDR2 is YYNGEE in the germline V gene. CDR3 region: CASSPGSGNYNEQFF. The CDR3 nucleotides read TGTGCCAGCAGCCCAGGTAGCGGAAATTACAATGAGCAGTTCTTC. Full variable domain (outside the CDR3, taken from reference TRBV9 and TRBJ2-1): DSGVTQTPKHLITATGQRVTLRCSPRSGDLSVYWYQQSLDQGLQFLIQYYNGEERAKGNILERFSAQQFPDLHSELNLSSLELGDSALYFCASSPGSGNYNEQFFGPGTRLTVL.